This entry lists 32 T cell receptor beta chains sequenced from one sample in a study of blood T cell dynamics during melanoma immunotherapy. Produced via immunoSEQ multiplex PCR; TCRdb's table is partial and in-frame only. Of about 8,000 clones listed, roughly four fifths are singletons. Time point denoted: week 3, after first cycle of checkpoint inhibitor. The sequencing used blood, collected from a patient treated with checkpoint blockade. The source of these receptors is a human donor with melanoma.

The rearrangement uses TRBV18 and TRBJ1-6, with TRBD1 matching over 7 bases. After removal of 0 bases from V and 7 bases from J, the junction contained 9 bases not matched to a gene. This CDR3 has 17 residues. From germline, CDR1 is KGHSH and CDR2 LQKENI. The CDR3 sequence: CASSPPATGTGNSPLHF. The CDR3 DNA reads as TGTGCCAGCTCACCACCAGCGACAGGGACGGGGAATTCACCCCTCCACTTT.

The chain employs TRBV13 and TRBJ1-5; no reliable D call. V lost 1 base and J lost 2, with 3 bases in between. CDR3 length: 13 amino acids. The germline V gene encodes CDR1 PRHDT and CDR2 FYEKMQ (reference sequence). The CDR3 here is CASSLVRNQPQHF. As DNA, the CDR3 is TGTGCCAGCAGCTTAGTACGCAATCAGCCCCAGCATTTT. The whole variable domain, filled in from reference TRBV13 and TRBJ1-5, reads AAGVIQSPRHLIKEKRETATLKCYPIPRHDTVYWYQQGPGQDPQFLISFYEKMQSDKGSIPDRFSAQQFSDYHSELNMSSLELGDSALYFCASSLVRNQPQHFGDGTRLSIL.

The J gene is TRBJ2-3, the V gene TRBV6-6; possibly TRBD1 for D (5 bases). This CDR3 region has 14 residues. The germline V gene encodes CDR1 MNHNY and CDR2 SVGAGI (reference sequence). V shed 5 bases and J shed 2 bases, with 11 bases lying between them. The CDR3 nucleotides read TGTGCCAGCAGTCAAGGGGCCGTCACAGATACGCAGTATTTT. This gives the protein CASSQGAVTDTQYF.

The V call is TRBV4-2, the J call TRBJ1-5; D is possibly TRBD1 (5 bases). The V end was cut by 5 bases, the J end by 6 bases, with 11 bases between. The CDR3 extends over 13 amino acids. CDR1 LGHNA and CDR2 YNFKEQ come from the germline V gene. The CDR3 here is CASSLGPGQPQHF. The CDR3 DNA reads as TGTGCCAGCAGCTTGGGGCCGGGTCAGCCCCAGCATTTT.

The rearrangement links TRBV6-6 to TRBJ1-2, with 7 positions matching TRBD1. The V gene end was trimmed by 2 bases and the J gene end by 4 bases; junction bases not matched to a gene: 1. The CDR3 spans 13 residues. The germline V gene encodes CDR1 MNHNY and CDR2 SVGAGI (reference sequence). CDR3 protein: CASSYQGVYGYTF. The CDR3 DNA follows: TGTGCCAGCAGTTACCAGGGGGTCTATGGCTACACCTTC.

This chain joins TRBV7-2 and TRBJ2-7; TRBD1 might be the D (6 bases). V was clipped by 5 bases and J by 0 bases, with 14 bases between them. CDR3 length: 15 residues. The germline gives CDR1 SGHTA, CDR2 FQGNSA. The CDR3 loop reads CASSIDRTSSYEQYF. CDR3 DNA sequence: TGTGCCAGCAGCATAGACAGGACAAGCTCCTACGAGCAGTACTTC. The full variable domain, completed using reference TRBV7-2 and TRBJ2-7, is GAGVSQSPSNKVTEKGKDVELRCDPISGHTALYWYRQSLGQGLEFLIYFQGNSAPDKSGLPSDRFSAERTGGSVSTLTIQRTQQEDSAVYLCASSIDRTSSYEQYFGPGTRLTVT.

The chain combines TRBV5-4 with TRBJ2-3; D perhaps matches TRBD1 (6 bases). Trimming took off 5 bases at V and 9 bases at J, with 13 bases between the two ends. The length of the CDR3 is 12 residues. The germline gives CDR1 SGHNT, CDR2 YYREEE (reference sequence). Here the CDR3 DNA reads TGTGCCAGCAGTGAACAGGGTAAGACGCAGTATTTT. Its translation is CASSEQGKTQYF.

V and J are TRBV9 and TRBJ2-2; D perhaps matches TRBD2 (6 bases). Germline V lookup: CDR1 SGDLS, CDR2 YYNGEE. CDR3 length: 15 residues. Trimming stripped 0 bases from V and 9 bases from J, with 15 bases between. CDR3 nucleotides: TGTGCCAGCAGCGTAGTGGGGGGATCTGAGCGGGAGCTGTTTTTT. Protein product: CASSVVGGSERELFF.

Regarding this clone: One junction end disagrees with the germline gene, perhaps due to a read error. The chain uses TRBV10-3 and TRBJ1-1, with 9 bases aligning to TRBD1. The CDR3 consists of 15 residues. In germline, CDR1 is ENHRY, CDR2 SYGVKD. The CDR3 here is CASSIQGAQLAEAFF. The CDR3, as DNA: TGTGCCAGCAGTATACAGGGGGCCCAGTTGGCTGAAGCTTTCTTT.

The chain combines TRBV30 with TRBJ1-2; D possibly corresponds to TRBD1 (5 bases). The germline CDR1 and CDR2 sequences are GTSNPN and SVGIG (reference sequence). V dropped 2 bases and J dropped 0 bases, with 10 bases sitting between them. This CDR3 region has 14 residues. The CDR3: CAWSSGGTNYGYTF. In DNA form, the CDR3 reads TGTGCCTGGAGTTCTGGGGGGACTAACTATGGCTACACCTTC.

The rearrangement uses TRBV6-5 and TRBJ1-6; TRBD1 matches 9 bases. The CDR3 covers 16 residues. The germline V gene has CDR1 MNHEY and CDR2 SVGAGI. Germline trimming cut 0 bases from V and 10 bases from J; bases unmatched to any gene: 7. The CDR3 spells CASSYSGQGLGSPLHF. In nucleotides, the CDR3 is TGTGCCAGCAGTTACTCCGGACAGGGGCTCGGATCACCCCTCCACTTT.

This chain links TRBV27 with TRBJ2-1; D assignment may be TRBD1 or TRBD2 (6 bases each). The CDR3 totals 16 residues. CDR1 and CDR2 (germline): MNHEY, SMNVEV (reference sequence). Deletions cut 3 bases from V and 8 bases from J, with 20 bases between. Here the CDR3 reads CASSLEGVPRLHEQFF. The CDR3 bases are TGTGCCAGCAGTTTGGAGGGGGTCCCCCGATTGCATGAGCAGTTCTTC.

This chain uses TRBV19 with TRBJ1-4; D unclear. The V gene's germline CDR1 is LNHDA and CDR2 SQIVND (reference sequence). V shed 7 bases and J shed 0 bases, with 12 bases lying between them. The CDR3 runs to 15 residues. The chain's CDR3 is CASKELTTTNEKLFF. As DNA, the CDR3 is TGTGCCAGTAAGGAGCTTACTACAACTAATGAAAAACTGTTTTTT.

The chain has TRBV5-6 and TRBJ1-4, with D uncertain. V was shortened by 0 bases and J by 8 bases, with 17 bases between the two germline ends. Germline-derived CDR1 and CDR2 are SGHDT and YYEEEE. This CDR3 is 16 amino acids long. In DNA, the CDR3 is TGTGCCAGCAGCTTGGCTGGCAGCGTTGGATGGGAAAAACTGTTTTTT. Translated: CASSLAGSVGWEKLFF.

The CDR3 nucleotides read TGCGCCAGCAGCCCGACATACAACTCCTACAATGAGCAGTTCTTC. As protein: CASSPTYNSYNEQFF. This chain connects TRBV5-1 to TRBJ2-1; D ambiguous. The CDR3 is made up of 15 amino acids. V was cut by 4 bases and J by 0 bases, with 11 bases left in between. Germline CDR1 and CDR2: SGHRS and YFSETQ. The full variable domain, its missing parts supplied by reference TRBV5-1 and TRBJ2-1, is KAGVTQTPRYLIKTRGQQVTLSCSPISGHRSVSWYQQTPGQGLQFLFEYFSETQRNKGNFPGRFSGRQFSNSRSEMNVSTLELGDSALYLCASSPTYNSYNEQFFGPGTRLTVL.

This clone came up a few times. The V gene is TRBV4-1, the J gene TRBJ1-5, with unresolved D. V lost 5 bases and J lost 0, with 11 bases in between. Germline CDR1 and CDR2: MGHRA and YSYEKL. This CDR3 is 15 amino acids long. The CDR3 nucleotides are TGCGCCAGCAGCTTCCAGTGGGATAGCAATCAGCCCCAGCATTTT. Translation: CASSFQWDSNQPQHF.

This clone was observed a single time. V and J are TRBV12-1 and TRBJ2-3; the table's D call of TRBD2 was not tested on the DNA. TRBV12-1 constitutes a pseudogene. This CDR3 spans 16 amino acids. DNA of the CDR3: TGTGCCAGCAGCCGGTCAGGAGGAAACAACACAGATACGCAGTATTTT. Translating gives CASSRSGGNNTDTQYF.

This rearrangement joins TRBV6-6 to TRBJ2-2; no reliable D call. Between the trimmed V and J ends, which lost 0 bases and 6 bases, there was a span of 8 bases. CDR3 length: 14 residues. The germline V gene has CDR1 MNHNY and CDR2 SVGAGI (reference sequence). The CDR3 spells CASSYSIGSGELFF. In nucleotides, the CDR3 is TGTGCCAGCAGTTACTCGATAGGTTCCGGGGAGCTGTTTTTT.

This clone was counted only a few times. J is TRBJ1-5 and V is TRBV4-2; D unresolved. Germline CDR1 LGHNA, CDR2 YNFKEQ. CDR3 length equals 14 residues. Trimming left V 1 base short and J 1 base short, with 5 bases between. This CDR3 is CASSQVRSNQPQHF. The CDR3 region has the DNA TGTGCCAGCAGCCAAGTTCGCAGCAATCAGCCCCAGCATTTT.

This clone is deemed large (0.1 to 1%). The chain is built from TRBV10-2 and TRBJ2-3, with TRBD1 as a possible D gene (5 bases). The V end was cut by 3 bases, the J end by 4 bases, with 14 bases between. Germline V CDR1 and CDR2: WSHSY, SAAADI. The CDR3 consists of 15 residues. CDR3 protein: CASSDPGQASDTQYF. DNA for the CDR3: TGCGCCAGCAGTGATCCAGGGCAGGCGTCAGATACGCAGTATTTT.

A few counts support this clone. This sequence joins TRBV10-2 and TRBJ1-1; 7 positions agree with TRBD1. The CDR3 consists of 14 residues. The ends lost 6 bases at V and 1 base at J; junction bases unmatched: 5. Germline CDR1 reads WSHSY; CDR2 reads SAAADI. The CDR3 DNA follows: TGCGCCAGCAGCTTTTCAGGGGGGAACACTGAAGCTTTCTTT. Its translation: CASSFSGGNTEAFF.

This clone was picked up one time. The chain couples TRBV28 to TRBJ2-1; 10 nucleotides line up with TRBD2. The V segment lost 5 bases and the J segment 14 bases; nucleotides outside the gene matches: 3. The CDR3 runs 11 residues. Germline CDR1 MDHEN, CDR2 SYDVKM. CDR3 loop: CASSAGTSEFF. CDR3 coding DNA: TGTGCCAGCAGTGCCGGGACTAGCGAGTTCTTC.

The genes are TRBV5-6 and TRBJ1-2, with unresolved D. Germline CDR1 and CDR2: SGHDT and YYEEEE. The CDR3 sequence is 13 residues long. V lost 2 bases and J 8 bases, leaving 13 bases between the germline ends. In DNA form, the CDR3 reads TGTGCCAGCAGCTTAGGGCAGGAAGGGGGCTACACCTTC. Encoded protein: CASSLGQEGGYTF.

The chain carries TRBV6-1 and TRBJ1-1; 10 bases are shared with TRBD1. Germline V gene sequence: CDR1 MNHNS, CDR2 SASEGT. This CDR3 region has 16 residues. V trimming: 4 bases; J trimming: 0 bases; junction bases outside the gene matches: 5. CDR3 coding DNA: TGTGCCAGCAGTGGGACAGGGGGGGTAATGAACACTGAAGCTTTCTTT. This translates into CASSGTGGVMNTEAFF.

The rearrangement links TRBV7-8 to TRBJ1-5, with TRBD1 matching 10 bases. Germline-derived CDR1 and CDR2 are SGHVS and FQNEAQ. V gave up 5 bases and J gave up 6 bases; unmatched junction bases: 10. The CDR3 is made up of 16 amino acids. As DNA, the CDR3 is TGTGCCAGCAGCGGGTGGGGGACAGGGGTTAGTCAGCCCCAGCATTTT. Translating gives CASSGWGTGVSQPQHF. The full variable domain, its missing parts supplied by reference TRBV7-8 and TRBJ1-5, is GAGVSQSPRYKVAKRGQDVALRCDPISGHVSLFWYQQALGQGPEFLTYFQNEAQLDKSGLPSDRFFAERPEGSVSTLKIQRTQQEDSAVYLCASSGWGTGVSQPQHFGDGTRLSIL.

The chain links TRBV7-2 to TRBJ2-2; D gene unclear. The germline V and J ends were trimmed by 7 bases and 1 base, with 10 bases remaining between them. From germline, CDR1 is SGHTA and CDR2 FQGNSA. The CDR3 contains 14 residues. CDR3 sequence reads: CASTVLGNTGELFF. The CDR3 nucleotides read TGTGCCAGCACCGTCCTAGGGAACACCGGGGAGCTGTTTTTT.

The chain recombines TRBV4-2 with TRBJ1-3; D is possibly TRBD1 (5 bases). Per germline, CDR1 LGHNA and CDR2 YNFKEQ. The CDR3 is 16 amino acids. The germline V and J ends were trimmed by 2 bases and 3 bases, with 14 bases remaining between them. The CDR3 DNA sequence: TGTGCCAGCAGCCAAAATACCGGGACTGATGGAAACACCATATATTTT. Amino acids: CASSQNTGTDGNTIYF.

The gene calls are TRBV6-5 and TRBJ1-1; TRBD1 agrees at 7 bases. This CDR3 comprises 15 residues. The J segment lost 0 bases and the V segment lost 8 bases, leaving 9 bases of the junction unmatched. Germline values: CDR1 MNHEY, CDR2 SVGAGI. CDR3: CASSLGRGLNTEAFF. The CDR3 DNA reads TGTGCCAGCTCTCTGGGCAGGGGGTTGAACACTGAAGCTTTCTTT.

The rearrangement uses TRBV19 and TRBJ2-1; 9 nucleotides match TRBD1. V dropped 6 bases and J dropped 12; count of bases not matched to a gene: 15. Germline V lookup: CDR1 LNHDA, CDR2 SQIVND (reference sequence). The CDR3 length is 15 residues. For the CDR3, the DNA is TGTGCCAGTAGCTTGGAGGGACAGGGCATCGTGTGGCAGTTCTTC. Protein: CASSLEGQGIVWQFF.

The CDR3 loop is CASSESNRVWYF. CDR3 bases: TGCGCCAGCAGTGAGTCGAACAGGGTTTGGTATTTT. The rearrangement joins TRBV10-1 to TRBJ2-3, with D maybe TRBD1 (6 bases). Trimming pared 0 bases from V and 14 bases from J, leaving 12 bases between. The CDR3 totals 12 residues. The germline CDR1 and CDR2 sequences are WNHNN and SYGVQD (reference sequence).

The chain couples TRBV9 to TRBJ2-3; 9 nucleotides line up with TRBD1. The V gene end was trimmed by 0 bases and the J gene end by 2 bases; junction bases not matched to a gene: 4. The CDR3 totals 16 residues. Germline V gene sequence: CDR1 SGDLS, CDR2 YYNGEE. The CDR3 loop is CASSVEGQGNTDTQYF. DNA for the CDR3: TGTGCCAGCAGCGTAGAAGGACAGGGGAACACAGATACGCAGTATTTT. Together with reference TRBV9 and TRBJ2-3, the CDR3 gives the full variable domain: DSGVTQTPKHLITATGQRVTLRCSPRSGDLSVYWYQQSLDQGLQFLIQYYNGEERAKGNILERFSAQQFPDLHSELNLSSLELGDSALYFCASSVEGQGNTDTQYFGPGTRLTVL.

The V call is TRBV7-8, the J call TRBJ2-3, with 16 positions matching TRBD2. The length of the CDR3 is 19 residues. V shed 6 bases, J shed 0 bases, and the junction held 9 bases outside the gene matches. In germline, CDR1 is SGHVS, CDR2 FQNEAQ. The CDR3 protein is CASSFPGLAGGTSTDTQYF. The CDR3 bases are TGTGCCAGCAGTTTCCCGGGACTAGCGGGGGGGACTAGCACAGATACGCAGTATTTT.